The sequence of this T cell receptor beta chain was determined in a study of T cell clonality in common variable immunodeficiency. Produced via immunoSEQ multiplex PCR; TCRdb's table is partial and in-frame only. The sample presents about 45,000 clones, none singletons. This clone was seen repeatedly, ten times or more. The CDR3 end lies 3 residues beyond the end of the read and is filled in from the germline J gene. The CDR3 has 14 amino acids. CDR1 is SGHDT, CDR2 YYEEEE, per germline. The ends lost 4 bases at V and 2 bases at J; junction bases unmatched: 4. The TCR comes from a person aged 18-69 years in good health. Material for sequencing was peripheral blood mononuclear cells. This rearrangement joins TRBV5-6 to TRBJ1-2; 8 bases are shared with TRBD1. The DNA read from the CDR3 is TGTGCCAGCAGCACGACAGGGGCGAACTATGGC. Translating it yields CASSTTGANYG. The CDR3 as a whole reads CASSTTGANYGYTF.